The clone carrying this T cell receptor (beta chain) was seen more than once but under ten times. The data were obtained in a study of identical twins. Germline loops: CDR1 SGHTA, CDR2 FQGNSA. Trimming cost V 3 bases and J 5 bases, with 10 bases left between them. The CDR3 length is 13 residues. The cDNA had a unique molecular identifier and a template-switch universal primer site. MiXCR was run by TCRdb on the 5' RACE reads, yielding one entry per CDR3 protein. The table records some 690,000 distinct CDR3 sequences, 21% of them present only once. These data also formed part of another study, on T cells expressing NK-cell markers. From that study: Of eight sequenced donors, seven were HCMV-seropositive and one HCMV-seronegative.

The chain recombines TRBV7-2 with TRBJ2-5; no clear D. The material sequenced was PBMCs. This sequence originates from a woman under 30 in good health. The CDR3 DNA is TGTGCCAGCAGCTTGGAGAGCCGGGAGACCCAGTACTTC. Residues: CASSLESRETQYF.